The 21 T cell receptor beta chains presented below share a single source sample, sequenced in a study of CXCR3 chemokines and chemotherapy response in bladder cancer. Each CDR3 protein gets one entry after TCRdb re-called the PCR reads with MiXCR. The sample shows several thousand distinct CDR3 sequences, under 30% of them seen only once. The sample here was taken from a patient whose treatment included neoadjuvant chemotherapy. These receptors all stem from a human donor with bladder cancer that did not respond to neoadjuvant chemotherapy.

On this clonotype: It differs at one base from a far larger clone, so likely a read error. The genes are TRBV6-5 and TRBJ2-5, with a possible D match to TRBD1 (5 bases). Trimming shortened V by 2 bases and J by 11 bases, and 15 bases separated the two germline ends. The CDR3 runs 13 residues. CDR1 is MNHEY and CDR2 is SVGAGI in the germline V gene. CDR3 region: CASSYDIRQPQYF. The CDR3 DNA sequence: TGTGCCAGCAGTTACGATATCCGACAGCCGCAGTACTTC.

This clonotype occurred a few times. The V and J genes are TRBV20-1 and TRBJ1-4; 8 positions match TRBD1. Germline V gene data show CDR1 as DFQATT and CDR2 as SNEGSKA (reference sequence). V lost 6 bases, J lost 2 bases, and 2 bases stayed unmatched. The CDR3 runs to 13 residues. DNA for the CDR3: TGCAGTGCAAGACAGGGGACTAATGAAAAACTGTTTTTT. Translated, it gives CSARQGTNEKLFF.

By proportion, this clonotype is medium-sized. The CDR3 sequence is CASFRGSSTGELFF. CDR3 DNA sequence: TGTGCCAGCTTTCGGGGGAGTAGCACCGGGGAGCTGTTTTTT. The chain recombines TRBV6-1 with TRBJ2-2; the D gene is possibly TRBD2 (6 bases). The CDR3 spans 14 residues. Germline lookup yields CDR1 MNHNS and CDR2 SASEGT. Trimming shortened V by 8 bases and J by 4 bases, and 14 bases separated the two germline ends.

This clonotype has only one observation. The likely explanation is a read error, given a far larger clone one base away. V and J are TRBV6-6 and TRBJ2-6, with D hard to call. V lost 8 bases, J lost 4 bases, and 12 bases lay in between. The germline V gene has CDR1 MNHNY and CDR2 SVGAGI (reference sequence). The CDR3 is 14 amino acids. The CDR3 spells CASSLPWGANVLTF. In DNA form, the CDR3 reads TGTGCCAGCTCACTGCCGTGGGGGGCCAACGTCCTGACTTTC.

To note about this clonotype: A far larger clone is a single base away, which makes a read error likely. The rearrangement uses TRBV6-1 and TRBJ2-1; D remains ambiguous. Germline V gene lookup returns CDR1 MNHNS and CDR2 SASEGT. Trimming shortened V by 5 bases and J by 10 bases, and 12 bases separated the two germline ends. The CDR3 is 12 residues long. In DNA form, the CDR3 reads TGTGCCAGCAGTCTCGAAGCCTACGAGCAGTTCTTC. Protein: CASSLEAYEQFF.

This clonotype was counted ten times or more. The chain uses TRBV27 and TRBJ2-5; 7 bases fit TRBD2. This CDR3 comprises 15 residues. After removal of 5 bases from V and 3 bases from J, the junction contained 9 bases not matched to a gene. Germline V gene lookup returns CDR1 MNHEY and CDR2 SMNVEV (reference sequence). This CDR3 is CASSTGTTDKETQYF. The CDR3 DNA sequence: TGTGCCAGCAGTACCGGGACTACCGATAAAGAGACCCAGTACTTC.

In this sample, this clonotype turned up many times. The chain carries TRBV6-2 or TRBV6-3 and TRBJ2-2, with D perhaps matching TRBD1 or TRBD2 (5 bases each). Germline assignment: CDR1 MNHEY and CDR2 SVGEGT. The CDR3 is 11 amino acids. Trimming cost V 9 bases and J 6 bases, with 8 bases left between them. The CDR3 nucleotides read TGTGCCAGTCAGGGACCCGGGGAGCTGTTTTTT. It encodes CASQGPGELFF.

The V call is TRBV28, the J call TRBJ2-7; D is perhaps TRBD1 (6 bases). V lost 5 bases to trimming and J lost 2 bases, with 10 bases between them. Germline V gene data show CDR1 as MDHEN and CDR2 as SYDVKM. The CDR3 covers 13 residues. This CDR3 reads CASSRTVTYEQYF. Here the CDR3 DNA reads TGTGCCAGCAGTCGGACAGTTACCTACGAGCAGTACTTC.

This clonotype has a count of ten or more. The chain joins TRBV7-9 to TRBJ1-4; 7 bases line up with TRBD1. The CDR3 is 14 amino acids. The junction had 4 bases not matched to a gene; V was cut back by 1 base and J by 8 bases. Germline V CDR1 and CDR2: SEHNR, FQNEAQ (reference sequence). This CDR3 is CASSLGTGGEKLFF. The CDR3 region has the DNA TGTGCCAGCAGCTTAGGGACAGGTGGCGAAAAACTGTTTTTT.

This clonotype ranks as medium-sized. The chain links TRBV6-1 to TRBJ1-1; no definite D call. V dropped 8 bases and J dropped 4 bases, with 14 bases sitting between them. The CDR3 spans 13 residues. CDR1 MNHNS and CDR2 SASEGT come from the germline V gene. The CDR3, as DNA: TGTGCCAGCCGCCCCTTAATTATCACTGAAGCTTTCTTT. This translates into CASRPLIITEAFF.

In its sample, this clonotype is medium-sized. The chain is built from TRBV7-2 and TRBJ2-1, with TRBD2 identical over 12 bases. Germline CDR1 SGHTA, CDR2 FQGNSA. V gave up 5 bases and J gave up 7 bases; unmatched junction bases: 9. This CDR3 is built from 16 residues. As DNA, the CDR3 is TGTGCCAGCAGCGCCGCTCTAGCGGGGGGGCTTAATGAGCAGTTCTTC. Translating gives CASSAALAGGLNEQFF.

On this clonotype: One base separates it from a far larger clone, so it is likely a read error. The chain employs TRBV10-3 and TRBJ2-1, with D hard to call. CDR1 and CDR2 (germline): ENHRY, SYGVKD. The CDR3 is made up of 14 amino acids. Trimming cost V 6 bases and J 1 base, with 10 bases left between them. The CDR3 loop reads CAIRRSRSYNEQFF. The CDR3 coding sequence is TGTGCCATCAGGAGGTCAAGGTCCTACAATGAGCAGTTCTTC.

V usage is TRBV6-5 and J usage is TRBJ2-1; perhaps TRBD2 as D (7 bases). This CDR3 region has 15 residues. The germline CDR1 and CDR2 sequences are MNHEY and SVGAGI. V was clipped by 8 bases and J by 2 bases, with 16 bases between them. CDR3 sequence: CASAPEGGTYNEQFF. CDR3 nucleotide sequence: TGTGCCAGCGCCCCCGAGGGGGGGACCTACAATGAGCAGTTCTTC.

There are many counts of this clonotype. The rearrangement uses TRBV12-3 or TRBV12-4 and TRBJ2-5; TRBD1 matches 7 bases. The CDR3 runs 14 residues. V trimming: 5 bases; J trimming: 5 bases; junction bases outside the gene matches: 8. CDR3 sequence (DNA): TGTGCCAGCAGTATCAGGGGGTCGGGGGAGACCCAGTACTTC. This gives the protein CASSIRGSGETQYF.

Comments on this clonotype: A far larger clone is one base from this, pointing to a likely read error. Because the CDR3 is missing its conserved closing phenylalanine or tryptophan, this is likely a read error. The chain recombines TRBV6-5 with TRBJ1-3; TRBD1 matches at 12 bases. The CDR3 is 16 residues long. Germline values: CDR1 MNHEY, CDR2 SVGAGI. Trimming removed 5 bases from V and 7 bases from J; junction bases left unmatched: 9. CDR3 nucleotide sequence: TGTGCCAGCAGTCAAACCGGGACAGGGGGCAGGAACACCATATATATT. Translation: CASSQTGTGGRNTIYI.

This clonotype was found many times. J is TRBJ2-7 and V is TRBV6-5, with unresolved D. Trimming removed 8 bases at V and 4 bases at J, with 6 bases between. In germline, CDR1 is MNHEY, CDR2 SVGAGI. This CDR3 has 10 residues. The CDR3 spells CASGKYEQYF. The CDR3 DNA is TGTGCCAGCGGAAAATACGAGCAGTACTTC.

Sample share makes this clonotype medium-sized. J is TRBJ1-5 and V is TRBV6-1, with no clear D. Looked up from germline, CDR1 is MNHNS and CDR2 is SASEGT. V lost 7 bases, J lost 3 bases, and 13 bases lay in between. The CDR3 contains 14 residues. CDR3 bases: TGTGCCAGCAATGGCGGTATGATCAATCAGCCCCAGCATTTT. Residues: CASNGGMINQPQHF.

The table lists this clonotype with many counts. The V call is TRBV9, the J call TRBJ2-2; 10 nucleotides agree with TRBD1. V was pared by 4 bases and J by 5 bases, with 2 bases of the junction left unmatched. This CDR3 has 14 amino acids. Germline lookup yields CDR1 SGDLS and CDR2 YYNGEE. The CDR3: CASSRQGATGELFF. In nucleotides, the CDR3 is TGTGCCAGCAGCCGACAGGGGGCGACCGGGGAGCTGTTTTTT.

This clonotype was seen many times. This chain connects TRBV11-1 to TRBJ2-5, with D possibly matching TRBD2 (5 bases). The germline V gene encodes CDR1 SGHAT and CDR2 FQDESV (reference sequence). V was trimmed by 8 bases and J by 0 bases, leaving 7 bases between them. This CDR3 spans 12 amino acids. The CDR3 sequence: CASGEYQETQYF. The DNA of the CDR3 is TGTGCCAGCGGGGAGTACCAAGAGACCCAGTACTTC.

By share of the sample, this clonotype is large. The CDR3 DNA reads as TGTGCCAGCAGTTACCAGGAACTGGGCATTCAGTACTTC. Translation gives CASSYQELGIQYF. The V gene is TRBV6-6, the J gene TRBJ2-4; D not resolved. The CDR3 loop spans 13 amino acids. The V gene lost 2 bases and the J gene lost 9 bases, with 11 bases spanning the gap. The V gene's germline CDR1 is MNHNY and CDR2 SVGAGI (reference sequence).

The rearrangement uses TRBV15 and TRBJ1-2; 9 bases align to TRBD1. Germline trimming cut 1 base from V and 0 bases from J; bases unmatched to any gene: 9. The CDR3 extends over 18 amino acids. Germline CDR1 reads LNHNV; CDR2 reads YYDKDF (reference sequence). CDR3 in amino acids: CATSRGTDRGPANYGYTF. Written as DNA, the CDR3 is TGTGCCACCAGCAGAGGAACGGACAGGGGACCCGCTAACTATGGCTACACCTTC.